These 18 T cell receptor beta chains were sequenced from one sample in a study of graft-versus-host responses after intestinal transplantation. What these receptors recognize is not known. The table came from immunoSEQ multiplex PCR; TCRdb's copy has only in-frame clones and leaves some out. The table lists about 59,000 clones, 90% to 95% of them singletons, with 0.38% in the top ten. The starting material was unstimulated CD4+ T cells sorted from spleen or lymph node cells, obtained before transplant. The receptors stem from a human donor who was the organ donor for an intestinal transplant.

In DNA, the CDR3 is TGCGCCAGCAGCCCGACGAGGGTCCAGAGGACTGAAGCTTTCTTT. Translated, it gives CASSPTRVQRTEAFF. The chain links TRBV4-1 to TRBJ1-1; D not resolved. CDR3 size: 15 residues. V gave up 4 bases and J gave up 5 bases, with 17 bases separating them. Germline V gene lookup returns CDR1 MGHRA and CDR2 YSYEKL.

The chain combines TRBV7-2 with TRBJ2-5; 15 bases match TRBD2. Germline assignment: CDR1 SGHTA and CDR2 FQGNSA. After removal of 5 bases from V and 1 base from J, the junction contained 11 bases not matched to a gene. This CDR3 region has 19 residues. CDR3: CASSPQSGLAGGLQETQYF. In DNA form, the CDR3 reads TGTGCCAGCAGCCCGCAATCGGGACTAGCGGGGGGCCTCCAAGAGACCCAGTACTTC.

J is TRBJ2-7 and V is TRBV5-6, with 13 positions matching TRBD2. The junction had 6 bases not matched to a gene; V was cut back by 7 bases and J by 5 bases. The CDR3 is 14 amino acids. Germline V gives CDR1 SGHDT, CDR2 YYEEEE. Here the CDR3 reads CASSPTSGGHEQYF. CDR3 DNA sequence: TGTGCCAGCTCTCCGACTAGCGGGGGGCACGAGCAGTACTTC.

This chain uses TRBV9 with TRBJ2-7; TRBD1 agrees at 9 bases. This CDR3 comprises 15 residues. The germline CDR1 and CDR2 sequences are SGDLS and YYNGEE. V lost 4 bases, J lost 5 bases, and 10 bases stayed unmatched. CDR3 in DNA: TGTGCCAGCAGCACCCCAGGACAGGGGAAAGACGAGCAGTACTTC. Translation gives CASSTPGQGKDEQYF.

The CDR3 nucleotides read TGTGCCAGCAGCTTACTAGCGGCCACGCAGTATTTT. It encodes CASSLLAATQYF. The V gene is TRBV11-2, the J gene TRBJ2-3; 7 bases are shared with TRBD2. V dropped 2 bases and J dropped 9; count of bases not matched to a gene: 2. The CDR3 totals 12 residues. Germline V gives CDR1 SGHAT, CDR2 FQNNGV.

The J gene is TRBJ1-1, the V gene TRBV5-1; D is unclear. Germline loops: CDR1 SGHRS, CDR2 YFSETQ. The ends were cut back, 5 bases at V and 1 base at J, with 12 bases in the middle. This CDR3 has 14 amino acids. This chain's CDR3 is CASRGDNWNTEAFF. The CDR3 nucleotides are TGCGCCAGCAGAGGTGACAACTGGAACACTGAAGCTTTCTTT.

V usage is TRBV7-2 and J usage is TRBJ2-2; 8 bases are a match to TRBD2. This CDR3 comprises 18 residues. V was clipped by 2 bases and J by 6 bases; unmatched bases: 14. Germline CDR1 SGHTA, CDR2 FQGNSA. This CDR3 is CASSLSRSSGGAAGELFF. The CDR3 coding sequence is TGTGCCAGCAGCTTAAGTCGTTCGTCCGGGGGGGCGGCCGGGGAGCTGTTTTTT.

The chain recombines TRBV10-3 with TRBJ1-6; D possibly corresponds to TRBD1 (6 bases). This CDR3 has 12 residues. In germline, CDR1 is ENHRY, CDR2 SYGVKD. Trimming stripped 8 bases from V and 8 bases from J, with 10 bases between. The CDR3 nucleotides are TGTGCCATCCGCACAGGGTATTCACCCCTCCACTTT. It is translated as CAIRTGYSPLHF.

Here the CDR3 DNA reads TGTGCCAGCTTCGCAGGGTCTAATGAAAAACTGTTTTTT. This translates into CASFAGSNEKLFF. The chain combines TRBV6-1 with TRBJ1-4; tentative D call: TRBD1 (5 bases). Germline CDR1 reads MNHNS; CDR2 reads SASEGT. Trimming cost V 8 bases and J 3 bases, with 10 bases left between them. This CDR3 comprises 13 residues.

This clone was detected only once. The CDR3 region has the DNA TGTGCCAGCAGCTTAGACATCGGAGAGCAGTACTTC. It yields the protein CASSLDIGEQYF. The chain joins TRBV11-2 to TRBJ2-7, with D uncertain. The germline V gene has CDR1 SGHAT and CDR2 FQNNGV. CDR3 length equals 12 residues. V shed 0 bases and J shed 7 bases, with 7 bases lying between them.

J is TRBJ2-7 and V is TRBV7-2, with 13 bases identical to TRBD2. Germline CDR1 is SGHTA and CDR2 is FQGNSA. Unmatched junction bases numbered 11, after V lost 4 bases and J lost 5 bases. The CDR3 is 17 residues long. CDR3 bases: TGTGCCAGCAGCTCCATAATACTAGCGGGGGGGCCCCACGAGCAGTACTTC. As protein: CASSSIILAGGPHEQYF.

V usage is TRBV2 and J usage is TRBJ2-4, with TRBD2 matching 7 bases. The germline gives CDR1 SNHLY, CDR2 FYNNEI. V shed 7 bases and J 4 bases; nucleotides not matched to a gene: 4. This CDR3 contains 13 residues. CDR3: CASIGGRKNIQYF. CDR3 bases: TGTGCCAGCATCGGGGGGAGGAAAAACATTCAGTACTTC.

V is TRBV18 and J is TRBJ2-3; 9 bases are a match to TRBD2. The germline CDR1 and CDR2 sequences are KGHSH and LQKENI. This CDR3 spans 18 amino acids. The V and J ends lost 2 bases and 5 bases, in that order; junction bases with no gene match: 14. CDR3 DNA: TGTGCCAGCTCACCAAGGGTGATAGCGGGGGCTCCAGTAGATACGCAGTATTTT. Its protein product is CASSPRVIAGAPVDTQYF.

The V call is TRBV9, the J call TRBJ2-2; maybe TRBD1 (5 bases). The V end was cut by 3 bases, the J end by 3 bases, with 15 bases between. In germline, CDR1 is SGDLS, CDR2 YYNGEE. CDR3 length: 16 amino acids. The CDR3 sequence is CASSGRGLRYTGELFF. As DNA, the CDR3 is TGTGCCAGCAGCGGAAGGGGCCTTCGATACACCGGGGAGCTGTTTTTT. Filled out from reference TRBV9 and TRBJ2-2, the complete variable domain reads DSGVTQTPKHLITATGQRVTLRCSPRSGDLSVYWYQQSLDQGLQFLIQYYNGEERAKGNILERFSAQQFPDLHSELNLSSLELGDSALYFCASSGRGLRYTGELFFGEGSRLTVL.

This chain links TRBV4-2 with TRBJ2-5, with D maybe TRBD2 (5 bases). The CDR3 has 17 residues. V lost 3 bases and J 3 bases, leaving 20 bases between the germline ends. CDR1 and CDR2 from the germline V gene are LGHNA and YNFKEQ. CDR3 sequence (DNA): TGTGCCAGCAGCCACTCGGGGTCAGGAGGTCCCGAAGAGACCCAGTACTTC. Its translation: CASSHSGSGGPEETQYF.

This rearrangement joins TRBV5-1 to TRBJ1-1; D may be TRBD1 (6 bases). Germline CDR1 is SGHRS and CDR2 is YFSETQ. Trimming left V 0 bases short and J 7 bases short, with 10 bases between. The CDR3 covers 13 residues. The CDR3 spells CASSLVGAGEAFF. For the CDR3, the DNA is TGCGCCAGCAGCTTGGTGGGGGCGGGTGAAGCTTTCTTT.

This clone showed up just once. CDR3 coding DNA: TGTGCCAGCAGGCGGGACAGGGAGGATCAGCCCCAGCATTTT. Protein product: CASRRDREDQPQHF. The chain has TRBV2 and TRBJ1-5, with 9 bases fitting TRBD1. V was pared by 6 bases and J by 5 bases, with 5 bases of the junction left unmatched. The V gene's germline CDR1 is SNHLY and CDR2 FYNNEI. This CDR3 is built from 14 residues.

The V gene is TRBV29-1, the J gene TRBJ1-4; tentative D call: TRBD1 (5 bases). The germline V gene has CDR1 SQVTM and CDR2 ANQGSEA. The CDR3 sequence is 12 residues long. Trimming removed 7 bases at V and 7 bases at J, with 13 bases between. The CDR3 here is CSGRGEGEKLFF. CDR3 DNA: TGCAGCGGGCGGGGGGAAGGTGAAAAACTGTTTTTT.